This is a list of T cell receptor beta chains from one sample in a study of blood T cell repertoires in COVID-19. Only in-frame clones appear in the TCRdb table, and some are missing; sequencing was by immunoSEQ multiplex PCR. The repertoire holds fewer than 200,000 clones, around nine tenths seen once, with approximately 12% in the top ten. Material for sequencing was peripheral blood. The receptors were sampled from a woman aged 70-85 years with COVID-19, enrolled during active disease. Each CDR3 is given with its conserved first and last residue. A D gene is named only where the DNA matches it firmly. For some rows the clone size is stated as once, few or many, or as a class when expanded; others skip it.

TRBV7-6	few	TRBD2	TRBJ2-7	TGTGCCAGCAGCTTAGTACTAGCGCCTGCCTACGAGCAGTACTTC	CASSLVLAPAYEQYF
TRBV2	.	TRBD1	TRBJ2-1	TGTGCCAGCAACAACGACAGGGGGTCCTACAATGAGCAGTTCTTC	CASNNDRGSYNEQFF
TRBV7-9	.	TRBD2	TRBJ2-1	TGTGCCAGCAGCTTAGCCCCGGGACTAGCGGGACATGAGCAGTTCTTC	CASSLAPGLAGHEQFF
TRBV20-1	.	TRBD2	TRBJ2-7	TGCAGTGCTAGTGGGCCTAGCGGGTCCAACTCCTACGAGCAGTACTTC	CSASGPSGSNSYEQYF
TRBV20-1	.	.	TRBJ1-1	TGCAGTGCTAGTGGCTCCCAGGGAGGTGAAGCTTTCTTT	CSASGSQGGEAFF
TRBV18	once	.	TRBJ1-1	TGTGCCAGCTCACCACAAGGTCCGGGGACTGAAGCTTTCTTT	CASSPQGPGTEAFF
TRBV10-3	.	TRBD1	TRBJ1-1	TGTGCCATCAGTGATGTCTTTAAACAGGGGGCAAACACTGAAGCTTTCTTT	CAISDVFKQGANTEAFF
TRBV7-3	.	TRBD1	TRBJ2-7	TGTGCCAGCAGCTTCGGACAGGGGGGAACCTACGAGCAGTACTTC	CASSFGQGGTYEQYF
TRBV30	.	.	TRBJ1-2	TGTGCCTGGAATGCAGGGGAGGGCGGCTACACCTTC	CAWNAGEGGYTF
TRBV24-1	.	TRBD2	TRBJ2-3	TGTGCCACTAGCGGGAGTGAGGGCACAGATACGCAGTATTTT	CATSGSEGTDTQYF
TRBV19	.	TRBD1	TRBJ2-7	TGTGCCAGTAGAACGACAGGGGGCGCTTCGTACGAGCAGTACTTC	CASRTTGGASYEQYF
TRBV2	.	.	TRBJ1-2	TGTGCCAGCACTTTGACAGCCTTTGACACTGGCTACACCTTC	CASTLTAFDTGYTF
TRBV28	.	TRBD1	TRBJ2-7	TGTGCCAGCAGGGCAGGGGGACAGGGGACGGACGAGCAGTACTTC	CASRAGGQGTDEQYF
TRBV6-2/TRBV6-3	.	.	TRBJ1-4	TGTGCCAGCAGTTCTACTAATGAAAAACTGTTTTTT	CASSSTNEKLFF
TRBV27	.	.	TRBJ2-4	TGTGCCAGCAGTTCCACCCGTACAGGGTTTAACATTCAGTACTTC	CASSSTRTGFNIQYF
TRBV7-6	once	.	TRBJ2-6	TGTGCCAGCAGCTTAGGCGGACAGACTGGGGCCAACGTCCTGACTTTC	CASSLGGQTGANVLTF
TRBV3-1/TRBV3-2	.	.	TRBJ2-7	TGTGCCAGCAGCCAAGAATCAGTGCCTACAGAGGAGCAGTACTTC	CASSQESVPTEEQYF
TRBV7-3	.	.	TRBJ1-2	TGTGCCAGCAGCCCTACAGGGATGTATGGCTACACCTTC	CASSPTGMYGYTF
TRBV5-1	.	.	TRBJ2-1	TGCGCCAGCAGCTTGACAGGATTCTACAATGAGCAGTTCTTC	CASSLTGFYNEQFF
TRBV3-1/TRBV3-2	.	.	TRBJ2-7	TGTGCCAGCAGCCAATCGGTCGAGCAGTACTTC	CASSQSVEQYF
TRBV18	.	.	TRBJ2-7	TGTGCCAGCAGCAGCGGGCCCCAGTACTTC	CASSSGPQYF